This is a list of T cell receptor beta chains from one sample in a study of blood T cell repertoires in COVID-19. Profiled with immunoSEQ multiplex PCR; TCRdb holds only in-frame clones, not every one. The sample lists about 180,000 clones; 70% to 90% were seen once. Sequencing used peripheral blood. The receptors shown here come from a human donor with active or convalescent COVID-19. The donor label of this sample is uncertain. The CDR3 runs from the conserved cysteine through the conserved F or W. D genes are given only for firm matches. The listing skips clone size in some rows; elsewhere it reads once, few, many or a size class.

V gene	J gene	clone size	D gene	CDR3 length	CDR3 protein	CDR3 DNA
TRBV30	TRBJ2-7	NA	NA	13	CAWSVGGQYKQYF	TGTGCCTGGAGTGTGGGGGGACAGTATAAGCAGTACTTC
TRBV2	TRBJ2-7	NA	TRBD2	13	CASRTSGSDEQYF	TGTGCCAGCCGGACTAGCGGGAGTGACGAGCAGTACTTC
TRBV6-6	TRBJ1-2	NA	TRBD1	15	CASSSPGQAFYGYTF	TGTGCCAGCAGTTCTCCGGGACAGGCTTTTTATGGCTACACCTTC
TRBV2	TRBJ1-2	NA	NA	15	CASSRFRVTNYGYTF	TGTGCCAGCAGCAGATTCAGGGTAACTAACTATGGCTACACCTTC
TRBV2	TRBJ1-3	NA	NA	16	CASSEVHVSSGNTIYF	TGTGCCAGCAGTGAAGTACACGTAAGCTCTGGAAACACCATATATTTT
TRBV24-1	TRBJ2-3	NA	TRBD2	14	CATSLAGDPDTQYF	TGTGCCACCAGCTTAGCGGGAGACCCAGATACGCAGTATTTT
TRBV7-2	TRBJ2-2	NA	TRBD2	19	CASSFALIAGGPDPGELFF	TGTGCCAGCAGCTTTGCACTAATAGCGGGGGGGCCGGACCCCGGGGAGCTGTTTTTT
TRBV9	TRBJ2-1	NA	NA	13	CASSVGRLNEQFF	TGTGCCAGCAGCGTAGGGAGGTTGAATGAGCAGTTCTTC
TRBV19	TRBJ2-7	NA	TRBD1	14	CASSIGTGAYEQYF	TGTGCCAGTAGTATCGGGACAGGGGCCTACGAGCAGTACTTC
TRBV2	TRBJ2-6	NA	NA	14	CAIATGSEANVLTF	TGTGCCATAGCAACAGGTTCAGAGGCCAACGTCCTGACTTTC
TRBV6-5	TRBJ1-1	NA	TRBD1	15	CASNQLQGANTEAFF	TGTGCCAGCAACCAGTTACAGGGGGCTAACACTGAAGCTTTCTTT
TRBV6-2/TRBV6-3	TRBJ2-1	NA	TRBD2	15	CASSPWTSGGNEQFF	TGTGCCAGCAGTCCATGGACTAGCGGGGGCAATGAGCAGTTCTTC
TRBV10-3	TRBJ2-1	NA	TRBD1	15	CAIRAGTGAYNEQFF	TGTGCCATCAGAGCCGGGACAGGGGCATACAATGAGCAGTTCTTC
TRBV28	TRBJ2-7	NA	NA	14	CASSWTGPGDEQYF	TGTGCCAGCAGTTGGACAGGCCCGGGGGATGAGCAGTACTTC
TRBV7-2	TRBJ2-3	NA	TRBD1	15	CASSSARGGRDTQYF	TGTGCCAGCAGCTCGGCTAGAGGGGGCCGAGATACGCAGTATTTT
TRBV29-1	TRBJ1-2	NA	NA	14	CSVDLRGRGYGYTF	TGCAGCGTCGACCTGCGGGGTAGGGGCTATGGCTACACCTTC
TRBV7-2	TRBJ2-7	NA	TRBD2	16	CASSLASSGAPYEQYF	TGTGCCAGCAGCTTAGCGAGTAGCGGGGCCCCCTACGAGCAGTACTTC
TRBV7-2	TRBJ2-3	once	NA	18	CASSSTKGGTRPTDTQYF	TGTGCCAGCAGCTCAACGAAGGGAGGCACCCGCCCCACAGATACGCAGTATTTT
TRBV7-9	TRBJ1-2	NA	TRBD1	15	CASSRQGPGGYGYTF	TGTGCCAGCAGCCGACAGGGGCCGGGAGGCTATGGCTACACCTTC
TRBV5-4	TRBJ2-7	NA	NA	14	CASSLMSSSYEQYF	TGTGCCAGCAGCTTGATGTCTAGCTCTTACGAGCAGTACTTC
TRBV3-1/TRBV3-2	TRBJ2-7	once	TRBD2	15	CASSLSGGVSYEQYF	TGTGCCAGCAGTCTTAGCGGGGGGGTCTCCTACGAGCAGTACTTC
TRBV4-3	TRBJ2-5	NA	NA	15	CASSHANTYQETQYF	TGCGCCAGCAGCCATGCAAACACGTACCAAGAGACCCAGTACTTC
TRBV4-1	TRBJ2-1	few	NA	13	CASSQDFNNEQFF	TGCGCCAGCAGCCAAGATTTCAACAATGAGCAGTTCTTC
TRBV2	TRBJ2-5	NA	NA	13	CASGVRPQETQYF	TGTGCCAGCGGCGTGAGGCCGCAAGAGACCCAGTACTTC
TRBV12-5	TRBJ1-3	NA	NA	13	CASGHLSGNTIYF	TGTGCTAGTGGACACCTCTCTGGAAACACCATATATTTT
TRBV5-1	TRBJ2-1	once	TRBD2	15	CASSLDLAGTNEQFF	TGCGCCAGCAGCTTGGATCTAGCGGGAACCAATGAGCAGTTCTTC
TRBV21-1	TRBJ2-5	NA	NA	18	CASSRDPGEREGHETQYF	TGTGCCAGCAGCAGGGACCCGGGAGAGCGGGAGGGCCATGAGACCCAGTACTTC